One TCR beta chain is described in this entry. The antigen is not known. The sample belongs to a study of chemoradiotherapy in HPV16-positive cancers. Study results and limitations: Better recurrence-free survival went with HPV-responsive T-cell expansion in HPV16-positive patients. The functional HPV-specific definition rests on just two HPV16-positive patients. Candidate HPV-specific clones and E7-related TCR motifs grew in tumor during treatment.

Repertoires were sampled repeatedly during chemoradiotherapy. Using immunoSEQ multiplex PCR, the repertoire was profiled, and TCRdb retains in-frame clones only, with some absent. The repertoire holds about 53,000 clones, roughly nine tenths seen once, with more than 3% in the top ten. The source of this sequence is a human donor with HPV-associated anogenital cancer. Here the sequenced sample was blood, taken from a patient who underwent chemoradiotherapy.

The CDR3 sequence: CASSVLEGALSPYEQYF. In DNA form, the CDR3 reads TGTGCCAGCAGCGTACTTGAAGGGGCACTGTCCCCCTACGAGCAGTACTTC. The V gene is TRBV9, the J gene TRBJ2-7, with D perhaps TRBD1 (5 bases). The CDR3 spans 17 residues. Germline CDR1 SGDLS, CDR2 YYNGEE. Between the trimmed V and J ends, which lost 1 base and 2 bases, there was a span of 19 bases.